These T cell receptor beta chains were read from a single sample in a study of PD-L1 blockade in urothelial cancer. Assay used: immunoSEQ multiplex PCR; TCRdb lists only in-frame clones, some missing. This table has roughly 120,000 clones, around 89% appearing once. Material: PBMCs, obtained around atezolizumab (anti-PD-L1) treatment. The receptors originated from a man between 60 and 75 years old with urothelial cancer. CDR3s include the opening cysteine and the closing phenylalanine or tryptophan. D genes are given only for firm matches. Expanded clones are given a class, and other clones once, few, many or no size at all.

clone size,J gene,V gene,D gene,CDR3 protein,CDR3 DNA
.,TRBJ2-1,TRBV7-3,TRBD2,CASSWGLAETEQFF,TGTGCCAGCAGCTGGGGACTAGCGGAGACAGAGCAGTTCTTC
.,TRBJ1-1,TRBV10-3,TRBD1,CAIIAGQGAGNTEAFF,TGTGCCATCATCGCGGGACAGGGGGCCGGTAACACTGAAGCTTTCTTT
.,TRBJ2-5,TRBV5-1,.,CASSLGRGSAETQYF,TGCGCCAGCAGCTTGGGAAGGGGCTCGGCGGAGACCCAGTACTTC
.,TRBJ1-5,TRBV19,.,CASSIAAGRQPQHF,TGTGCCAGTAGTATAGCTGCGGGTCGTCAGCCCCAGCATTTT
.,TRBJ1-1,TRBV6-6,TRBD1,CASSTQGGNTEAFF,TGTGCCAGCAGTACGCAGGGGGGGAACACTGAAGCTTTCTTT
.,TRBJ2-7,TRBV9,.,CASSPPGSHYEQYF,TGTGCCAGCAGCCCACCGGGGTCCCACTACGAGCAGTACTTC
.,TRBJ2-4,TRBV4-2,TRBD1,CASSQDRQGADKNIQYF,TGTGCCAGCAGCCAAGATCGACAGGGGGCGGACAAAAACATTCAGTACTTC
.,TRBJ2-7,TRBV27,TRBD2,CASSSLGLAGRGEQYF,TGTGCCAGCAGTTCCCTTGGACTAGCGGGACGCGGGGAGCAGTACTTC
.,TRBJ2-4,TRBV28,.,CASSGAGGLENIQYF,TGTGCCAGCAGTGGGGCCGGGGGGCTGGAAAACATTCAGTACTTC
.,TRBJ1-2,TRBV6-4,TRBD1,CASSRDREDYGYTF,TGTGCCAGCAGCCGGGACAGGGAAGACTATGGCTACACCTTC
.,TRBJ2-1,TRBV4-1,TRBD2,CASSQVVPGPSGTRENNEQFF,TGCGCCAGCAGCCAGGTCGTTCCGGGACCCAGCGGGACTAGGGAAAACAATGAGCAGTTCTTC
.,TRBJ1-5,TRBV5-5,TRBD1,CASSPTGDYNQPQHF,TGTGCCAGCAGCCCTACAGGGGATTACAATCAGCCCCAGCATTTT
.,TRBJ2-7,TRBV7-9,TRBD1,CASSSLPGQGGEQYF,TGTGCCAGCAGCTCCCTCCCAGGACAGGGGGGCGAGCAGTACTTC
.,TRBJ2-3,TRBV7-9,TRBD1,CASSPGQPTDTQYF,TGTGCCAGCAGTCCGGGACAGCCGACAGATACGCAGTATTTT
.,TRBJ2-7,TRBV7-8,TRBD2,CASSSRLAGAHEQYF,TGTGCCAGCAGCTCTCGACTAGCGGGAGCTCACGAGCAGTACTTC
.,TRBJ2-6,TRBV2,.,CASSRRGGRELSGANVLTF,TGTGCCAGCAGTCGACGTGGGGGCAGGGAGCTCTCTGGGGCCAACGTCCTGACTTTC
.,TRBJ2-4,TRBV5-1,.,CASSREPQVLAKNIQYF,TGCGCCAGCAGCCGAGAACCACAGGTACTAGCCAAAAACATTCAGTACTTC
.,TRBJ1-4,TRBV5-4,.,CASSIRVATNEKLFF,TGTGCCAGCAGCATCCGCGTAGCAACTAATGAAAAACTGTTTTTT
.,TRBJ2-7,TRBV2,.,CASSENAGRGYEQYF,TGTGCCAGCAGTGAAAATGCGGGGAGGGGGTACGAGCAGTACTTC
.,TRBJ2-1,TRBV5-1,TRBD2,CASSSGGSGGASNEQFF,TGCGCCAGCAGCTCAGGAGGAAGCGGGGGGGCCAGCAATGAGCAGTTCTTC
.,TRBJ2-1,TRBV14,.,CASSQDKLMEGTVEQFF,TGTGCCAGCAGCCAAGATAAGTTGATGGAGGGAACGGTTGAGCAGTTCTTC
.,TRBJ1-6,TRBV7-2,TRBD1,CASSLGTGGGSPLHF,TGTGCCAGCAGCTTAGGGACAGGGGGCGGTTCACCCCTCCACTTT
.,TRBJ2-1,TRBV15,.,CATSRTGYNEQFF,TGTGCCACCAGCAGAACAGGGTACAATGAGCAGTTCTTC
.,TRBJ2-1,TRBV10-3,.,CAISASPSYNEQFF,TGTGCCATCAGTGCAAGCCCTTCCTACAATGAGCAGTTCTTC
.,TRBJ2-3,TRBV5-1,TRBD2,CASSLALAGGRTDTQYF,TGCGCCAGCAGCTTGGCTCTAGCGGGGGGGAGGACAGATACGCAGTATTTT
.,TRBJ1-4,TRBV10-2,.,CASKDMSEKLFF,TGCGCCAGCAAAGACATGAGCGAAAAACTGTTTTTT
.,TRBJ1-5,TRBV18,.,CASSPTGLGNQPQHF,TGTGCCAGCTCTCCAACAGGGTTGGGCAATCAGCCCCAGCATTTT
.,TRBJ2-5,TRBV5-6,.,CASSLEQGETQYF,TGTGCCAGCAGCTTGGAACAGGGTGAGACCCAGTACTTC
.,TRBJ2-5,TRBV18,TRBD1,CASSPAQGRKRTQYF,TGTGCCAGCTCACCAGCACAGGGGCGCAAACGGACCCAGTACTTC
.,TRBJ1-2,TRBV5-4,.,CASSLVGGEGYTF,TGTGCCAGCAGCTTGGTCGGAGGGGAGGGCTACACCTTC
.,TRBJ1-1,TRBV7-9,TRBD1,CASSLDRAYHDTEAFF,TGTGCCAGCAGTTTGGACAGGGCCTACCACGACACTGAAGCTTTCTTT
.,TRBJ2-2,TRBV7-6,TRBD2,CASSAREGGWEGDTGELFF,TGTGCCAGCAGCGCCCGGGAGGGCGGATGGGAGGGAGACACCGGGGAGCTGTTTTTT
.,TRBJ1-1,TRBV29-1,.,CSVGQSNTEAFF,TGCAGCGTAGGACAGTCGAACACTGAAGCTTTCTTT
.,TRBJ2-1,TRBV25-1,.,CASSSMWSGLSSYNEQFF,TGTGCCAGCAGTTCCATGTGGTCCGGACTGAGCTCCTACAATGAGCAGTTCTTC
.,TRBJ1-5,TRBV29-1,.,CSVGSREAQPQHF,TGCAGCGTTGGTAGCAGGGAGGCTCAGCCCCAGCATTTT
once,TRBJ2-3,TRBV5-1,TRBD2,CASSLATSGVTDTQYF,TGCGCCAGCAGCTTGGCGACTAGCGGGGTCACAGATACGCAGTATTTT
.,TRBJ1-1,TRBV11-3,.,CASSFRQSEAFF,TGTGCCAGCAGCTTCCGACAGAGCGAAGCTTTCTTT
once,TRBJ1-1,TRBV27,.,CASSPRVWDTEAFF,TGTGCCAGCAGCCCCAGGGTATGGGACACTGAAGCTTTCTTT
.,TRBJ1-1,TRBV7-9,.,CASSLIHMNTEAFF,TGTGCCAGCAGCTTAATACATATGAACACTGAAGCTTTCTTT
.,TRBJ2-2,TRBV5-1,.,CASSFGQGSPGELFF,TGCGCCAGCAGCTTCGGGCAGGGGAGCCCCGGGGAGCTGTTTTTT
.,TRBJ2-1,TRBV9,.,CASSVVHTFRGNEQFF,TGTGCCAGCAGCGTAGTCCATACTTTCAGAGGTAATGAGCAGTTCTTC
.,TRBJ2-3,TRBV29-1,TRBD2,CSVAGGQDTQYF,TGCAGCGTAGCGGGGGGGCAGGATACGCAGTATTTT
.,TRBJ1-1,TRBV5-1,TRBD1,CASSSTGEKNTEAFF,TGCGCCAGCAGCTCAACAGGGGAAAAGAACACTGAAGCTTTCTTT
.,TRBJ1-1,TRBV4-3,.,CASSQGQANTEAFF,TGCGCCAGCAGCCAAGGGCAGGCGAACACTGAAGCTTTCTTT
.,TRBJ2-5,TRBV5-1,.,CASSPKEGSQTQYF,TGCGCCAGCAGCCCTAAGGAGGGCTCACAGACCCAGTACTTC